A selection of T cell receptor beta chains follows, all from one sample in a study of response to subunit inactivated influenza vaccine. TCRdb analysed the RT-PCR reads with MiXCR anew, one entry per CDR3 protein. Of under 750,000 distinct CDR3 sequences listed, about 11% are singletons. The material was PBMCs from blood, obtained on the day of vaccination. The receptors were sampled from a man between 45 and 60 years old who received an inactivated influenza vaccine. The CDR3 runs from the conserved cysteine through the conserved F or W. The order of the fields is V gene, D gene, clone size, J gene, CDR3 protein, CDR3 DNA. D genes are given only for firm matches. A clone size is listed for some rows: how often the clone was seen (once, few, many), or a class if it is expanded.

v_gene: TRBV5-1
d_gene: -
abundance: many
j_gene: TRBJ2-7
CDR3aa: CASSKRSFEQYF
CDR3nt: TGCGCCAGCAGCAAAAGGAGTTTCGAGCAGTACTTC

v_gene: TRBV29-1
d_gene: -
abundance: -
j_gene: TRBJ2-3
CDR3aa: CSVRRGGTDTQYF
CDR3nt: TGCAGCGTTCGCAGGGGAGGTACAGATACGCAGTATTTT

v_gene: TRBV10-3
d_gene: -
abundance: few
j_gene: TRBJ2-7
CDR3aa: CAISQTDEQYF
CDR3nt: TGTGCCATCAGTCAGACAGACGAGCAGTACTTC

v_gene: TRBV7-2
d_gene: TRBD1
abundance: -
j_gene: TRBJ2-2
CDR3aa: CASSFRGHDTGELFF
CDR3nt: TGTGCCAGCAGCTTCAGGGGGCATGACACCGGGGAGCTGTTTTTT

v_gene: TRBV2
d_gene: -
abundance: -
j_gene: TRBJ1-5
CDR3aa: CASRISRSNQPQHF
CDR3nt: TGTGCCAGCAGGATCTCCAGAAGCAATCAGCCCCAGCATTTT

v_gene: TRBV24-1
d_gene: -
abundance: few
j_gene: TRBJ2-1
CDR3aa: CATRAPGYNEQFF
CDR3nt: TGTGCCACCAGAGCACCGGGTTACAATGAGCAGTTCTTC

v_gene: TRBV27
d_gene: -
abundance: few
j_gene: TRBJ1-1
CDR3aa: CASSSTLGDVKAFF
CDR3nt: TGTGCCAGCAGTTCCACCCTGGGCGACGTCAAGGCTTTCTTT

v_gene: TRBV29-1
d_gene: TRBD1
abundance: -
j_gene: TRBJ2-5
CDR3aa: CSVRTGKETQYF
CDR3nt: TGCAGCGTCAGGACAGGGAAAGAGACCCAGTACTTC

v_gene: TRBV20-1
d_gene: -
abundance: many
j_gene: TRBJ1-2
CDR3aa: CSAKVGGRQLLYGYTF
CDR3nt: TGCAGTGCTAAGGTGGGGGGCAGGCAACTCCTCTATGGCTACACCTTC

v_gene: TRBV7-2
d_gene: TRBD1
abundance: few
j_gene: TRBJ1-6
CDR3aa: CASSLETRGERSPLHF
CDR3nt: TGTGCCAGCAGCTTAGAGACCAGGGGGGAGCGTTCACCCCTCCACTTT

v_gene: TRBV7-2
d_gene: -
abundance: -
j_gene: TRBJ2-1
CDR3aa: CASSRTATSYNEQFF
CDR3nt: TGTGCCAGCAGCCGAACAGCGACTTCCTACAATGAGCAGTTCTTC

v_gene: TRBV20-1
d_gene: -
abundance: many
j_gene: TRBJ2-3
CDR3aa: CSAPLDPPFDTQYF
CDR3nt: TGCAGTGCACCCTTGGATCCCCCTTTTGATACGCAGTATTTT

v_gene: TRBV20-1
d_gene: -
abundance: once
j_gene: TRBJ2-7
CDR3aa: CSASVAGPSYEQYF
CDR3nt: TGCAGTGCTAGTGTTGCGGGGCCGTCCTACGAGCAGTACTTC

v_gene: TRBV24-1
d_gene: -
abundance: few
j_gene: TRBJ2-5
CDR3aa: CATSGSHLETQYF
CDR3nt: TGTGCCACCAGTGGAAGCCATTTAGAGACCCAGTACTTC

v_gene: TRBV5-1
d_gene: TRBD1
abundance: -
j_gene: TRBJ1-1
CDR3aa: CASSGTGGELRTEAFF
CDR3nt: TGCGCCAGCAGCGGGACAGGGGGGGAACTGAGGACTGAAGCTTTCTTT

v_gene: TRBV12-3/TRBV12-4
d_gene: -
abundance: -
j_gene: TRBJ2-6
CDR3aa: CASTPGPGAGANVLTF
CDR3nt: TGTGCCAGCACCCCTGGCCCCGGGGCTGGGGCCAACGTCCTGACTTTC

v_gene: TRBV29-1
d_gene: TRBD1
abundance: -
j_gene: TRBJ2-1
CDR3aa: CSVGDSLFF
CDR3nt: TGCAGCGTTGGGGACAGCCTATTCTTC

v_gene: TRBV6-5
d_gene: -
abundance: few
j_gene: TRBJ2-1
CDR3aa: CASSYSTRGPESSYNEQFF
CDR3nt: TGTGCCAGCAGTTACTCGACGCGCGGGCCGGAAAGCTCCTACAATGAGCAGTTCTTC

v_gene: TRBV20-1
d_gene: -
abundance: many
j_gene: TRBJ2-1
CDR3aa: CSVQTWTSYNEQFF
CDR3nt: TGCAGTGTTCAAACTTGGACCTCCTACAATGAGCAGTTCTTC

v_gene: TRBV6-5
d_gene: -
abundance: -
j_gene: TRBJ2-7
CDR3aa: CASSYASADEQYF
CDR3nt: TGTGCCAGCAGTTACGCCTCGGCAGACGAGCAGTACTTC

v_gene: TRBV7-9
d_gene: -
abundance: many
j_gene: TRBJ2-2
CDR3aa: CASTRGRTANTGELFF
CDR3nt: TGTGCCAGCACCCGCGGTCGGACTGCGAACACCGGGGAGCTGTTTTTT

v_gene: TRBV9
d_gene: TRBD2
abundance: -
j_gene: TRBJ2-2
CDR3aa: CASSVSGRGNTGELFF
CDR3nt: TGTGCCAGCAGCGTTAGCGGGAGGGGGAACACCGGGGAGCTGTTTTTT

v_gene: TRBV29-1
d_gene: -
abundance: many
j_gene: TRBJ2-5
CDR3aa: CSVRRFQVSQETQYF
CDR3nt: TGCAGCGTCCGTCGTTTTCAAGTTAGCCAAGAGACCCAGTACTTC

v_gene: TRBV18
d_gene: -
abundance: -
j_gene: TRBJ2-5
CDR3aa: CASSDGTPDQAQYF
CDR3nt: TGTGCCAGCTCAGACGGGACGCCAGACCAGGCCCAGTACTTC

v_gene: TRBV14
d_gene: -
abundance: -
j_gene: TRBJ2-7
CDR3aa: CASSQGWGVYYEQYF
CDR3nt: TGTGCCAGCAGCCAAGGTTGGGGGGTCTACTACGAGCAGTACTTC

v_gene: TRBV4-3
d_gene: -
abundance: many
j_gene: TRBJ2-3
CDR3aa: CASSQDLDTDTQYF
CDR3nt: TGCGCCAGCAGCCAAGACCTGGACACAGATACGCAGTATTTT

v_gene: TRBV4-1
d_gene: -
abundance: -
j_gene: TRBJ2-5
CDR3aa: CASSRWSSGETQYF
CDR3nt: TGCGCCAGCAGCCGTTGGTCCAGCGGTGAGACCCAGTACTTC

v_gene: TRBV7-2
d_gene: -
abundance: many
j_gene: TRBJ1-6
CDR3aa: CASSLKFNSPLHF
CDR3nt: TGTGCCAGCAGCTTAAAATTTAATTCACCCCTCCACTTT

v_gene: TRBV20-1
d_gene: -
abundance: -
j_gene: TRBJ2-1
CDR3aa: CSARTGESYNEQFF
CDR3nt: TGCAGTGCTAGAACGGGGGAGTCCTACAATGAGCAGTTCTTC

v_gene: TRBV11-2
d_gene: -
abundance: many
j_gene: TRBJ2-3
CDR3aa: CASSSPHSGVASTDTQYF
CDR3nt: TGTGCCAGCAGCTCACCTCATTCAGGGGTGGCTAGCACAGATACGCAGTATTTT

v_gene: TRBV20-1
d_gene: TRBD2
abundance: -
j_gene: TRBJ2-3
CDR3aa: CSARRPASGNLDTQYF
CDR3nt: TGCAGTGCTAGAAGGCCGGCTAGCGGGAATTTAGATACGCAGTATTTT

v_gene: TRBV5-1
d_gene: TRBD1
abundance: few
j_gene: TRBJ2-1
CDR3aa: CASSLGGQVSYNEQFF
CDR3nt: TGCGCCAGCAGCTTGGGGGGACAGGTCTCCTACAATGAGCAGTTCTTC

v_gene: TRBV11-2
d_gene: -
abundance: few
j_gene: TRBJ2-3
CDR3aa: CASSLTGPRTDTQYF
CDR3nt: TGTGCCAGCAGCTTAACAGGGCCGCGCACAGATACGCAGTATTTT

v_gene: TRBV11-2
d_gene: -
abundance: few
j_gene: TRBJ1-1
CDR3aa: CASSLGGRGPFF
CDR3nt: TGTGCCAGCAGCTTGGGGGGCAGGGGTCCTTTCTTT

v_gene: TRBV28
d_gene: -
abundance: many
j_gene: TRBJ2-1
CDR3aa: CASSLFGGRYNEQFF
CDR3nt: TGTGCCAGCAGTTTATTCGGGGGGCGATACAATGAGCAGTTCTTC

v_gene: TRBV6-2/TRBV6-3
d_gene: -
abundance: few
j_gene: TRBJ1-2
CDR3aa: CASMRPTNYGYTF
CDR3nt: TGTGCCAGCATGAGGCCGACTAACTATGGCTACACCTTC

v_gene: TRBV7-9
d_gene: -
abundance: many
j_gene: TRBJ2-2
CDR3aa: CASSSTGTNTGELFF
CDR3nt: TGTGCCAGCAGCTCCACAGGGACGAACACCGGGGAGCTGTTTTTT

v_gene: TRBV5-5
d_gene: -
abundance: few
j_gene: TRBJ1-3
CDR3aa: CASSSRGLGTGNTIYF
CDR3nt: TGTGCCAGCAGCTCCCGGGGTCTGGGAACTGGAAACACCATATATTTT

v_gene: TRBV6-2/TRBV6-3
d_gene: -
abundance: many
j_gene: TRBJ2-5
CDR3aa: CASSNLVRREETQYF
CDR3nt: TGTGCCAGCAGCAACCTGGTGCGCAGAGAAGAGACCCAGTACTTC

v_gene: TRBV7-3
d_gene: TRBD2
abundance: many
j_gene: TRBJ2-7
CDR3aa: CASSQLPGGIYEQYF
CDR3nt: TGTGCCAGCAGCCAACTGCCGGGAGGGATCTACGAGCAGTACTTC

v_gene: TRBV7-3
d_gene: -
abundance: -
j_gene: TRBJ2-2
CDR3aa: CASSLVPIMNTGELFF
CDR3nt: TGTGCCAGCAGCTTAGTTCCCATTATGAACACCGGGGAGCTGTTTTTT

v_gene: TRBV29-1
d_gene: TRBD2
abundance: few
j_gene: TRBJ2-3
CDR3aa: CSVGGAGANTDTQYF
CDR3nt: TGCAGCGTTGGGGGAGCGGGGGCCAACACAGATACGCAGTATTTT

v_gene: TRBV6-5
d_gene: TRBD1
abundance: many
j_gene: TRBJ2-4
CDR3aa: CASSYSRGRGNIQYF
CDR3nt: TGTGCCAGCAGTTACTCGAGGGGCAGGGGGAACATTCAGTACTTC

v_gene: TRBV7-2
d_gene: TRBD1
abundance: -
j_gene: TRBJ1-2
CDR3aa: CASSSDTTGPYGYTF
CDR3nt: TGTGCCAGCAGCTCTGATACGACAGGGCCTTATGGCTACACCTTC

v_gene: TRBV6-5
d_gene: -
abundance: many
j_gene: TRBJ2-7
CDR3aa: CASSGGAYEQYF
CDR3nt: TGTGCCAGCAGTGGCGGGGCCTACGAGCAGTACTTC

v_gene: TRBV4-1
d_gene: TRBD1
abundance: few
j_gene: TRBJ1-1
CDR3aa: CASSWGQANTEAFF
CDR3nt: TGCGCCAGCAGCTGGGGACAGGCGAACACTGAAGCTTTCTTT

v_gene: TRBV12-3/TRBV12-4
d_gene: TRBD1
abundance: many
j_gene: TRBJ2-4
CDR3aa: CASSASGQKNIQYF
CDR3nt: TGTGCCAGCAGTGCCTCGGGACAGAAAAACATTCAGTACTTC

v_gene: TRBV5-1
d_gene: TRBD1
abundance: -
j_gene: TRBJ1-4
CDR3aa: CASSGMGTGANEKLFF
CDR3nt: TGCGCCAGCAGCGGAATGGGGACAGGGGCTAATGAAAAACTGTTTTTT

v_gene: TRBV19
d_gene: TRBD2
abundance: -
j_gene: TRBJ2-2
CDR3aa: CASSISGLAGGELFF
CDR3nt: TGTGCCAGTAGTATCTCGGGACTAGCGGGCGGGGAGCTGTTTTTT

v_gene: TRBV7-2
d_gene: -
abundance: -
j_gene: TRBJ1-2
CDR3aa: CASSSVGGRNYGYTF
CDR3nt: TGTGCCAGCAGCTCAGTGGGGGGCAGGAACTATGGCTACACCTTC

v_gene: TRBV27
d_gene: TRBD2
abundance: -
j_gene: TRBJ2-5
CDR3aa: CASSPNLAGASLYQETQYF
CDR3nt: TGTGCCAGCAGTCCAAACCTAGCGGGGGCCTCCTTGTACCAAGAGACCCAGTACTTC

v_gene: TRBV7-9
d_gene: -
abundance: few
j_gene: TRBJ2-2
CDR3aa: CASTVGELFF
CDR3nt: TGTGCATCTACTGTCGGGGAGCTGTTTTTT

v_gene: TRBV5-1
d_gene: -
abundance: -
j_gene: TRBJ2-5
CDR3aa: CASSLDSQGRGETQYF
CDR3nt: TGCGCCAGCAGCTTGGATTCTCAGGGCCGAGGAGAGACCCAGTACTTC

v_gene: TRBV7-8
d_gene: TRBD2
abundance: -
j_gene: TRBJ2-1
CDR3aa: CASSLALAGRRYNEQFF
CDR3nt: TGTGCCAGCAGCTTAGCGCTAGCGGGAAGGCGCTACAATGAGCAGTTCTTC

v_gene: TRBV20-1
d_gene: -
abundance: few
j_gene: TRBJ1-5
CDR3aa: CSASFGQINQPQHF
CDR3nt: TGCAGTGCTTCATTTGGACAAATAAATCAGCCCCAGCATTTT

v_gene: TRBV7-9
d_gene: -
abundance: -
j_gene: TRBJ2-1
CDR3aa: CASSQPNRASYNEQFF
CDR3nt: TGTGCCAGCAGCCAACCTAACAGGGCCTCCTACAATGAGCAGTTCTTC

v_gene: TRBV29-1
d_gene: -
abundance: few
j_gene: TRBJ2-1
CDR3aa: CSVDLEYNEQFF
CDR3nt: TGCAGCGTTGATCTTGAGTACAATGAGCAGTTCTTC

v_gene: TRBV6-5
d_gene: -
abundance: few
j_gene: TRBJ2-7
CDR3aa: CASSYSTGNYEQYF
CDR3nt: TGTGCCAGCAGTTACTCCACAGGAAACTACGAGCAGTACTTC